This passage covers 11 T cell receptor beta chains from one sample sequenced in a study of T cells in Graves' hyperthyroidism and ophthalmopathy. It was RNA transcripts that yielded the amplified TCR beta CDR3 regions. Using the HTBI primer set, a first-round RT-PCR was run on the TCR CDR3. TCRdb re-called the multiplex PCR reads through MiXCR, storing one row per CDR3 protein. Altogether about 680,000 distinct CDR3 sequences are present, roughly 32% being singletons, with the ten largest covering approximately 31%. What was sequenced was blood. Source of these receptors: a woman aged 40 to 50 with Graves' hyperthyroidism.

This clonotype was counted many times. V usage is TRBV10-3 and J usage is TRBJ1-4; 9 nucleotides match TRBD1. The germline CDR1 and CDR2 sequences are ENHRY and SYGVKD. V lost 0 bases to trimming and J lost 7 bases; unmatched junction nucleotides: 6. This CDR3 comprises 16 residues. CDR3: CAISESRGQGAEKLFF. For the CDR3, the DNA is TGTGCCATCAGTGAGTCGAGGGGACAGGGTGCTGAAAAACTGTTTTTT.

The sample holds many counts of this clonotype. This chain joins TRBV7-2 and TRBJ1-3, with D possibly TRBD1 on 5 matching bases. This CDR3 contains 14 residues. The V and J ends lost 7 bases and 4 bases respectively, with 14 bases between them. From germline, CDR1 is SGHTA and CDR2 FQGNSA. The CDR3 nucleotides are TGTGCCAGCACTGTAGGGGCCTCCGGAAACACCATATATTTT. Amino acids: CASTVGASGNTIYF.

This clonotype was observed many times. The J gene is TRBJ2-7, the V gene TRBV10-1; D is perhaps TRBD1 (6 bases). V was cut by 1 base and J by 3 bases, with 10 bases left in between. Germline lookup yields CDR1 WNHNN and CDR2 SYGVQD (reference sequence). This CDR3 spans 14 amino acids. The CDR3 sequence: CASSEFEGVYEQYF. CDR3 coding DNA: TGCGCCAGCAGTGAGTTCGAGGGGGTCTACGAGCAGTACTTC.

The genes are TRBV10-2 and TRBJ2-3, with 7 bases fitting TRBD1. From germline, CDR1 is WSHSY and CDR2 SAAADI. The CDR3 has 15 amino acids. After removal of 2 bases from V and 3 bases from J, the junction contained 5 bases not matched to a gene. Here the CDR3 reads CASSETGVDTDTQYF. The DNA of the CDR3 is TGCGCCAGCAGTGAGACAGGGGTAGATACAGATACGCAGTATTTT.

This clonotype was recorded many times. CDR3 residues: CASSKWDVSYEQYF. The DNA of the CDR3 is TGTGCCAGCAGCAAATGGGACGTCTCCTACGAGCAGTACTTC. The chain uses TRBV13 and TRBJ2-7; the D call may be TRBD1 or TRBD2 (5 bases each). V was cut by 5 bases and J by 0 bases, with 11 bases left in between. CDR3 length equals 14 residues. CDR1 is PRHDT and CDR2 is FYEKMQ in the germline V gene (reference sequence).

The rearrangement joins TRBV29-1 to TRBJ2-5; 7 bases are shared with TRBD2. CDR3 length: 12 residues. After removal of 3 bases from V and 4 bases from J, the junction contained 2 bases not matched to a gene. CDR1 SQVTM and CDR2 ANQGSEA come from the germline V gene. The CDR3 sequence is CSVELAGETQYF. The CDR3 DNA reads TGCAGCGTTGAGTTAGCGGGAGAGACCCAGTACTTC.

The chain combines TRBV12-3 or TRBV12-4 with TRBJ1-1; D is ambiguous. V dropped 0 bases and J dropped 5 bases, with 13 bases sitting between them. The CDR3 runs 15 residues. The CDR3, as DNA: TGTGCCAGCAGTTTAGCTCTACTGGGTTTGACTGAAGCTTTCTTT. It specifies CASSLALLGLTEAFF.

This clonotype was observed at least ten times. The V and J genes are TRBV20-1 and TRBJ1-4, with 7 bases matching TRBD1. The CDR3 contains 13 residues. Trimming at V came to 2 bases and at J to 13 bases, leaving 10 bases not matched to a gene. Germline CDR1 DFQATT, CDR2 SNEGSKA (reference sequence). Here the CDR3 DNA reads TGCAGTGCTAGACTTTCGAGACAGGGTCGACTGTTTTTT. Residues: CSARLSRQGRLFF.

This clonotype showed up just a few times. The CDR3 coding sequence is TGTGCCAGCACCGACAGTGGGGGGCCGCGGGAGACCCAGTACTTC. Its translation is CASTDSGGPRETQYF. J is TRBJ2-5 and V is TRBV7-2; D is perhaps TRBD1 or TRBD2 (6 bases each). V was pared by 7 bases and J by 5 bases, with 20 bases between. CDR3 length: 15 amino acids. Germline values: CDR1 SGHTA, CDR2 FQGNSA.

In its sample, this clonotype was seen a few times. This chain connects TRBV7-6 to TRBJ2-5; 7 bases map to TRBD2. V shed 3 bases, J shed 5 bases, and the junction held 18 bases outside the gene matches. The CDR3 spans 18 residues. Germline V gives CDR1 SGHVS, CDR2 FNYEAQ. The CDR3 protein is CASSLGFRETSRGETQYF. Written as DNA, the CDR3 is TGTGCCAGCAGCTTGGGATTCAGGGAAACATCGCGGGGGGAGACCCAGTACTTC.

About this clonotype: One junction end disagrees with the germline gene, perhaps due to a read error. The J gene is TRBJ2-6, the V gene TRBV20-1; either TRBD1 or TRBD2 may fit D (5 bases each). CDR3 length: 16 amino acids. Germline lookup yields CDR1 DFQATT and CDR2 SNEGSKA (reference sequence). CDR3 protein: CSARDSGVLGADVLTF. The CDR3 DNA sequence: TGCAGTGCTAGAGATAGTGGCGTACTAGGGGCCGACGTCCTGACTTTC.